This TCR beta chain originates from a study of blood T cell repertoires in COVID-19. About the study: Sites in the United States, Italy and Spain provided acute and convalescent COVID-19 samples.

Source study methods: By means of reference gene primer amplification, nucleated cell counts were estimated. Profiled with immunoSEQ multiplex PCR; TCRdb holds only in-frame clones, not every one. V and J calls plus clone size are reproduced from that table; the DNA served to infer D and trimming. The sample lists about 100,000 clones; around nine tenths were seen once. The CDR3 is 13 amino acids. Germline-derived CDR1 and CDR2 are MNHEY and SMNVEV (reference sequence). V lost 6 bases to trimming and J lost 5 bases, with 14 bases between them. The chain is built from TRBV27 and TRBJ2-7; D may be TRBD2 (5 bases). This sequence was found in a woman aged 25 to 39 with acute or convalescent COVID-19. Sequencing input: peripheral blood. The CDR3 protein is CASRFRGMDEQYF. DNA of the CDR3: TGTGCCAGCAGGTTTCGGGGAATGGACGAGCAGTACTTC.